This T cell receptor beta chain was observed in a study of T cell responses to AZD1222 COVID-19 vaccine (dated by TCRdb to about 2021). About the investigation overall: AZD1222 recipients whose second dose came at about 4 weeks and those whose second dose came at about 12 weeks were combined into one group, since spike-specific TCR depth and breadth did not differ between the two schedules. A total of approximately 240 trial participants underwent TCR sequencing, of whom 200 to 220 had received two doses of AZD1222 and 26 had received two doses of the MenACWY control vaccine. Trial participants were enrolled by age into subgroups of 18-55, 56-69 and 70-plus years, and 148, 28 and 57 TCR-sequenced participants, respectively, were included in these subgroups.

As encoded in the germline V gene (reference sequence), CDR1 is MNHEY while CDR2 is SMNVEV. V is shortened by 4 bases, J by 10 bases, and the region joining them spans 19 bases. The CDR3 starts with the cysteine, ends with the phenylalanine, and has 14 residues. Of the read, only the CDR3 DNA is kept; its 42 bases are in frame from base 1. Turning to this clone: No cognate antigen has been identified for it. Base qualities are not provided; no much larger clone lies one nucleotide away.

Read against the paper, the sample's time point label means: baseline before first vaccination. Vaccinee samples came from UK trials COV001 and COV002, including a single-blind randomized controlled phase 2/3 trial of AZD1222 (ChAdOx1 nCoV-19) in healthy adults. For TCRbeta chain sequencing, PBMC samples from trial participants were taken at day 0 and at day 28 after the second dose. Summary of the overall study and its limitations: The 56-69-year group was small, and its depth increase did not reach significance, likely because of low power. The vaccine-associated CD4 TCRs covered the entire spike protein, and the dominant responses fell in regions 160-218 and 743-854. Epitopes outside the regions mutated in the B.1.351 and B.1.1.7 variants were reportedly recognized by nearly half of the unique spike-specific TCRs. Because no day 14 peak-response samples were available, repertoires were characterized only after the peak T cell response. After two AZD1222 doses, spike-specific TCR breadth and depth were significantly higher than at day 0 and than in MenACWY recipients. Participants were mostly white British and included more females than males, and it was suggested by the authors that clonal diversity may have been underestimated. Conclusions about previously exposed vaccinees were limited because only a handful of AZD1222 recipients were SARS-CoV-2 seropositive at baseline.

The CDR3 regions of human TCRbeta chains were subjected to immunosequencing. On the study's bioinformatics: TCRs in the repertoires were compared against a reference library of SARS-CoV-2-specific TCRs that had been generated with the MIRA antigen-specificity platform. Breadth was defined as the fraction of unique TCRs that were SARS-CoV-2-associated, and depth was defined as the fraction of total T cells that were SARS-CoV-2-associated. Using the MIRA data, each spike-specific TCR was assigned both to the spike region to which the TCR was reactive and to a CD4 or CD8 class. Log10-transformed breadth and depth values were compared by one-way ANOVA with Sidak's multiple comparisons tests. TCRdb obtained this table from immuneACCESS and retained in-frame rearrangements with V and J assigned. These tables miss some clones; where compared with another copy, unresolved V genes account for less than half of the shortfall, and the remainder is unexplained. The V and J calls and clone size were taken over from that table, and D and trimming were inferred from the DNA. This sample gives 100,000 to 120,000 clones in total; approximately 90% of them show up just once. The top ten clonotypes cover over 6.5% of the sample.

This specimen consisted of peripheral blood, obtained on day 0 of AZD1222 vaccination. The rearrangement joined TRBV27 to TRBJ1-2, with a weak D call of TRBD1 (5 bases match). This TCR was sampled from an adult in good health. Here is the DNA: TGTGCCAGCAGTTCTGCCACGTCGGGGCGTCACTACACCTTC. Translation gives CASSSATSGRHYTF.